This TCR beta chain was recorded in a study of T-cell memory formation after mild COVID-19. MiXCR was run by TCRdb on the 5' RACE reads, yielding one entry per CDR3 protein. The repertoire holds about 240,000 distinct CDR3 sequences, with approximately 9% as singletons. Germline V lookup: CDR1 SGHAT, CDR2 FQNNGV. The CDR3 sequence is 12 residues long. Trimming shortened V by 8 bases and J by 0 bases, and 7 bases separated the two germline ends. This clonotype occurred many times. Antigen unknown. Study-wide points: Some clones that responded turned up in pre-infection memory, which suggests that cross-reactive memory joined in. For second-wave clones that peaked at day 37, SARS-CoV-2 specificity went unverified.

Sequences were obtained from PBMCs or a T cell subset sorted from them (not recorded which). The receptor comes from a man aged 18 to 29 who had mild COVID-19 (a few samples of this study predate the infection). Cell type and time point are not known. The rearrangement joins TRBV11-2 to TRBJ2-5, with D perhaps TRBD2 (6 bases). CDR3 loop: CASRGYQETQYF. The DNA of the CDR3 is TGTGCCAGCCGGGGGTACCAAGAGACCCAGTACTTC. Looking up the rest from reference TRBV11-2 and TRBJ2-5 gives the full variable domain: EAGVAQSPRYKIIEKRQSVAFWCNPISGHATLYWYQQILGQGPKLLIQFQNNGVVDDSQLPKDRFSAERLKGVDSTLKIQPAKLEDSAVYLCASRGYQETQYFGPGTRLLVL.